This TCR beta chain is drawn from a study of control samples from healthy donors and cancer patients. This table comes from immunoSEQ multiplex PCR, and its TCRdb copy is limited to in-frame clones, with some not included. The repertoire holds about 13,000 clones, around four fifths seen once, with 8.4% in the top ten. This TCR was sampled from a male donor with melanoma. The sample comprised formalin-fixed, paraffin-embedded tissue.

CDR3: CASSFSAGGRTGELFF. CDR3 DNA sequence: TGTGCCAGCAGCTTCTCGGCGGGGGGGCGTACCGGGGAGCTGTTTTTT. The gene calls are TRBV11-2 and TRBJ2-2; 9 nucleotides line up with TRBD2. From germline, CDR1 is SGHAT and CDR2 FQNNGV. V lost 3 bases to trimming and J lost 5 bases; unmatched junction nucleotides: 7. CDR3 size: 16 residues.